The 18 T cell receptor beta chains below all came from one sample that was sequenced in a study of molecular identifiers for immune sequencing clone quantification. TCRdb re-called the PCR reads through MiXCR, storing one row per CDR3 protein. The sample consists of about 630,000 distinct CDR3 sequences, 25% of them appearing once. The source material was naive CD8+ T cells from blood, with Jurkat cell RNA spiked in. The sample's subset: FACS-sorted CD8+CD4-CCR7+CD45RA+ naive T cells. All receptors come from a human donor in good health. Some libraries in this study had Jurkat cell RNA spiked in.

With regard to this clonotype: A much bigger clone sits one base away, suggesting this may be a read error. The rearrangement links TRBV10-3 to TRBJ2-3; TRBD2 agrees at 12 bases. Germline values: CDR1 ENHRY, CDR2 SYGVKD. The CDR3 consists of 17 residues. DNA for the CDR3: TGTGCCATCAGTGACACTGGACTAGCGGGGTACACAGATGCGCAGTATTTT. Its translation is CAISDTGLAGYTDAQYF.

This clonotype was observed a few times. The chain links TRBV9 to TRBJ2-2; 14 nucleotides agree with TRBD2. V was pared by 3 bases and J by 3 bases, with 10 bases of the junction left unmatched. The CDR3 consists of 19 residues. CDR1 and CDR2 (germline): SGDLS, YYNGEE. CDR3 in DNA: TGTGCCAGCAGCGCTAGACTAGCGGGAGGGCCAGCGTACACCGGGGAGCTGTTTTTT. Amino acids: CASSARLAGGPAYTGELFF.

This clonotype appeared many times. The chain recombines TRBV29-1 with TRBJ2-2; D tentatively reads TRBD1 or TRBD2 (6 bases each). In germline, CDR1 is SQVTM, CDR2 ANQGSEA. The CDR3 consists of 14 residues. Trimming left V 4 bases short and J 2 bases short, with 11 bases between. CDR3 bases: TGCAGCGTTGGTGGGGGGCCTAACACCGGGGAGCTGTTTTTT. This codes for CSVGGGPNTGELFF.

In its sample, this clonotype was seen a few times. The chain employs TRBV5-4 and TRBJ2-7; D possibly corresponds to TRBD2 (6 bases). V gave up 2 bases and J gave up 0 bases, with 12 bases separating them. This CDR3 contains 15 residues. Germline V lookup: CDR1 SGHNT, CDR2 YYREEE (reference sequence). CDR3: CASSLMTGSSYEQYF. The DNA for the CDR3 is TGTGCCAGCAGCTTAATGACCGGGAGCTCCTACGAGCAGTACTTC.

J is TRBJ2-5 and V is TRBV7-6, with 9 positions matching TRBD2. This CDR3 spans 16 amino acids. The germline CDR1 and CDR2 sequences are SGHVS and FNYEAQ. V was pared by 5 bases and J by 2 bases, with 9 bases of the junction left unmatched. As DNA, the CDR3 is TGTGCCAGCAGCGTATTTAGCGGGAGAGGTCAAGAGACCCAGTACTTC. Protein product: CASSVFSGRGQETQYF.

In its sample, this clonotype was seen once. This may stem from a read error, because a much larger clone lies one nucleotide away. Likely a read error: the CDR3 ends without its conserved phenylalanine or tryptophan. The rearrangement uses TRBV9 and TRBJ2-5, with D perhaps TRBD2 (5 bases). V lost 0 bases to trimming and J lost 1 base, with 7 bases between them. The CDR3 has 14 amino acids. CDR1 and CDR2 (germline): SGDLS, YYNGEE. CDR3 region: CASSVGGRQETQYS. The CDR3 DNA follows: TGTGCCAGCAGCGTAGGCGGGCGCCAAGAGACCCAGTACTCC.

This clonotype was counted at least ten times. The genes are TRBV19 and TRBJ1-1; D might be TRBD1 (6 bases). Trimming removed 5 bases at V and 3 bases at J, with 13 bases between. Per the germline V gene, CDR1 is LNHDA and CDR2 is SQIVND (reference sequence). This CDR3 is 14 amino acids long. The CDR3 region has the DNA TGTGCCAGTAGTTTCCGGGGGCCCTACACTGAAGCTTTCTTT. Translated: CASSFRGPYTEAFF.

This clonotype came up many times. The rearrangement joins TRBV29-1 to TRBJ1-3, with TRBD1 as a possible D gene (6 bases). Germline values: CDR1 SQVTM, CDR2 ANQGSEA. The CDR3 spans 14 residues. With 4 bases removed from V and 0 bases from J, the gap between germline ends came to 10 bases. Here the CDR3 DNA reads TGCAGCGTTGTAGGGGGGGGCTCTGGAAACACCATATATTTT. This codes for CSVVGGGSGNTIYF.

This clonotype has just one count. This chain connects TRBV24-1 to TRBJ2-1; D possibly corresponds to TRBD2 (5 bases). The CDR3 covers 17 residues. The ends were cut back, 4 bases at V and 5 bases at J, with 20 bases in the middle. In germline, CDR1 is KGHDR, CDR2 SFDVKD. The CDR3 is CATSDGRIRGGHNEQFF. The CDR3 region has the DNA TGTGCCACCAGTGACGGGCGTATTCGGGGTGGGCACAATGAGCAGTTCTTC.

The genes are TRBV7-8 and TRBJ2-3, with no clear D. V was pared by 4 bases and J by 6 bases, with 20 bases between. This CDR3 contains 16 residues. Germline V gene sequence: CDR1 SGHVS, CDR2 FQNEAQ. The chain's CDR3 is CASSSRGPTTSDTQYF. CDR3 DNA: TGTGCCAGCAGCTCCCGCGGACCGACCACGAGTGATACGCAGTATTTT.

The CDR3 spells CASGNQPQHF. CDR3 DNA sequence: TGTGCCAGCGGGAATCAGCCCCAGCATTTT. The rearrangement joins TRBV27 to TRBJ1-5, with D uncertain. Germline-derived CDR1 and CDR2 are MNHEY and SMNVEV (reference sequence). V was cut by 8 bases and J by 4 bases, with 3 bases left in between. The CDR3 contains 10 residues.

This clonotype appeared a few times. The gene calls are TRBV12-3 or TRBV12-4 and TRBJ2-3; 7 nucleotides line up with TRBD1. V lost 4 bases, J lost 1 base, and 5 bases stayed unmatched. The CDR3 runs to 15 residues. CDR3 protein: CASSSPGQRTDTQYF. CDR3 in DNA: TGTGCCAGCAGTTCCCCGGGACAGCGCACAGATACGCAGTATTTT.

This clonotype was seen more than once but under ten times. CDR3 amino acids: CASSDAASGEETQYF. The DNA for the CDR3 is TGCGCCAGCAGTGACGCGGCGAGCGGAGAGGAGACCCAGTACTTC. The chain is built from TRBV10-2 and TRBJ2-5, with a weak D call TRBD2 (5 bases). CDR1 WSHSY and CDR2 SAAADI come from the germline V gene. The CDR3 covers 15 residues. Trimming took off 3 bases at V and 5 bases at J, with 16 bases between the two ends.

The V gene is TRBV19, the J gene TRBJ2-3; TRBD1 agrees at 9 bases. The V segment lost 6 bases and the J segment 0 bases; nucleotides outside the gene matches: 4. Germline CDR1 LNHDA, CDR2 SQIVND (reference sequence). The CDR3 has 15 residues. CDR3 in DNA: TGTGCCAGTAGGACCGGGACAGGGAGCACAGATACGCAGTATTTT. This codes for CASRTGTGSTDTQYF.

Details on this clonotype: A read error is possible here, since a much larger clone lies one base away. V gene TRBV7-9 combines with J gene TRBJ1-6; D ambiguous. Looked up from germline, CDR1 is SEHNR and CDR2 is FQNEAQ (reference sequence). The CDR3 is 16 residues long. Trimming left V 1 base short and J 9 bases short, with 16 bases between. The CDR3 reads CASSLGPLGDSSPLHF. The DNA of the CDR3 is TGTGCCAGCAGCTTAGGACCCCTCGGGGATAGTTCACCCCTCCACTTT.

This clonotype was counted ten times or more. The V gene is TRBV4-3, the J gene TRBJ2-7, with 9 bases aligning to TRBD2. The CDR3 runs 17 residues. Germline V CDR1 and CDR2: LGHNA, YSLEER. J was trimmed by 2 bases and V by 0 bases; bases with no gene match: 8. The CDR3 loop reads CASSQDWSLAGPYEQYF. The CDR3 coding sequence is TGCGCCAGCAGCCAAGATTGGTCGCTAGCGGGGCCCTACGAGCAGTACTTC.

CDR3 coding DNA: TGTGCCAGCAGCCCGGGACAGGGCGGGGCGGAGACCCAGTACTTC. Translation gives CASSPGQGGAETQYF. V and J are TRBV3-1 and TRBJ2-5, with 9 bases identical to TRBD1. This CDR3 spans 15 amino acids. J lost 5 bases, V lost 4 bases, and 8 bases had no gene match. Per germline, CDR1 LGHDT and CDR2 YNNKEL (reference sequence).

V is TRBV30 and J is TRBJ1-3, with 9 positions matching TRBD1. The V gene end was trimmed by 0 bases and the J gene end by 4 bases; junction bases not matched to a gene: 1. The CDR3 loop spans 14 amino acids. In germline, CDR1 is GTSNPN, CDR2 SVGIG (reference sequence). The CDR3 loop reads CAWSVGTGGNTIYF. CDR3 DNA: TGTGCCTGGAGTGTGGGGACAGGGGGAAACACCATATATTTT.